The clone carrying this T cell receptor (beta chain) showed up many times. Its target is unknown. Naive CD8 T cells were sorted, and the gate applied was CD8+CD4-CCR7+CD45RA+. The CDR3 is made up of 16 amino acids. J lost 7 bases, V lost 6 bases, and 12 bases had no gene match. A single record per CDR3 protein comes from TCRdb applying MiXCR to the PCR reads. The sample lists over 600,000 distinct CDR3 sequences; approximately 20% were seen once. These data come from a study of molecular identifiers for immune sequencing clone quantification. Points from the study as a whole: Detecting spiked Jurkat TCR RNA from one cell among about a million naive cells was reportedly possible. Among effectors, clones above 20 RNA copies held over 98% of molecules; among naive cells, under 1%.

What was sequenced was naive CD8+ T cells from blood, with Jurkat cell RNA spiked in. Subset of the sample: FACS-sorted CD8+CD4-CCR7+CD45RA+ naive T cells. The genes are TRBV12-3 or TRBV12-4 and TRBJ2-4; TRBD1 matches at 10 bases. This TCR was recovered from a human donor in good health. Some libraries in this study had Jurkat cell RNA spiked in. DNA of the CDR3: TGTGCCAGCAGCCCAATGACAGGGGGCGCGTGGAACATTCAGTACTTC. It yields the protein CASSPMTGGAWNIQYF.